The clone carrying this TCR beta chain has a handful of counts. Its target is not known. This specimen belongs to a study of immune heterogeneity within non-small cell lung tumors. Regarding the study as a whole: Dominant CDR3 beta clonotypes repeated across a patient's tumor loci, while different loci held unique high-frequency clones.

Bulk tumor gDNA, about 630 ng per sample, served as the TCR template. Every primary tumor yielded several biopsies, spaced far apart, that were taken during surgery. Curative surgery was undertaken by patients, who had untreated, newly diagnosed non-small cell lung cancer. The CDR3 is made up of 15 amino acids. CDR1 and CDR2 (germline): MDHEN, SYDVKM. V shed 5 bases and J 5 bases; nucleotides not matched to a gene: 7. Amplification of TCR beta CDR3 was performed by multiplex PCR with 32 V and 13 J primers. TCRdb re-called the multiplex PCR reads with MiXCR, one entry per CDR3 protein. The data show 2,500 to 3,000 distinct CDR3 sequences, 35% to 50% seen once.

The chain uses TRBV28 and TRBJ1-4, with 8 bases lining up with TRBD1. Sequencing used lung tumor tissue. The sequence was collected from a woman in her sixties or seventies with non-small cell lung cancer. The CDR3 nucleotides are TGTGCCAGCAGTCCCGGACAGGGAGGAAATGAAAAACTGTTTTTT. Translation: CASSPGQGGNEKLFF.